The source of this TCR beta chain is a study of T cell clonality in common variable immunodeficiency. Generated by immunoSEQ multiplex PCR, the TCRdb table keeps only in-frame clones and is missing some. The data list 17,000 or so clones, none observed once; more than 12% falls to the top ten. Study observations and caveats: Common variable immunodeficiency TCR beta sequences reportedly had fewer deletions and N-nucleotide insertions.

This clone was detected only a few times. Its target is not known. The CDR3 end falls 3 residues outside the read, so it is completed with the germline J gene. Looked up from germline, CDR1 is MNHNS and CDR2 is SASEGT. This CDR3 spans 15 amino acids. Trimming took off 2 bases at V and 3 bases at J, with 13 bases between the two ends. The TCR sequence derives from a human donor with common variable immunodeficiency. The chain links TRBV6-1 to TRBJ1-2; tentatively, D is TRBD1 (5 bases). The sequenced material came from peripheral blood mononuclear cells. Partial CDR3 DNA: TGTGCCAGCAGTGAAATGCCAGCAGGGCACTATGGC. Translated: CASSEMPAGHYG. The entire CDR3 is CASSEMPAGHYGYTF.